One TCR beta chain is described in this entry. The antigen is undetermined. Germline CDR1 SGDLS, CDR2 YYNGEE. The CDR3 is 15 residues long. V lost 0 bases to trimming and J lost 7 bases, with 14 bases between them. This entry belongs to a study of CD8+ T cells in alopecia areata. As for the study in general: Patients in the treated group were given tofacitinib by mouth, 5 to 10 mg twice a day. Scoring treated patients' severity relied on the percentage of scalp area affected. Study observations and caveats: Lesional scalp, especially alopecia totalis/universalis, showed higher clonality than normal scalp.

The treatment here: oral pan-JAK inhibitor, 5-10 mg twice daily. Alopecia areata patients had lesional scalp punch biopsies and peripheral blood taken from them. Sequencing relied on a cDNA template that was reverse transcribed from extracted RNA. The table came from immunoSEQ multiplex PCR; TCRdb's copy has only in-frame clones and leaves some out. The sample gives approximately 200,000 clones, 45% to 75% of which show up once; about 3.5% is in the top ten. The sequencing used CD4+ T cells sorted from blood, collected at week 4, from a patient treated with tofacitinib. This TCR came from a human donor with alopecia areata. This chain links TRBV9 with TRBJ1-5; D ambiguous. In DNA, the CDR3 is TGTGCCAGCAGCGTAGAACCGGGAGGAGGCCAGCCCCAGCATTTT. The encoded protein is CASSVEPGGGQPQHF.